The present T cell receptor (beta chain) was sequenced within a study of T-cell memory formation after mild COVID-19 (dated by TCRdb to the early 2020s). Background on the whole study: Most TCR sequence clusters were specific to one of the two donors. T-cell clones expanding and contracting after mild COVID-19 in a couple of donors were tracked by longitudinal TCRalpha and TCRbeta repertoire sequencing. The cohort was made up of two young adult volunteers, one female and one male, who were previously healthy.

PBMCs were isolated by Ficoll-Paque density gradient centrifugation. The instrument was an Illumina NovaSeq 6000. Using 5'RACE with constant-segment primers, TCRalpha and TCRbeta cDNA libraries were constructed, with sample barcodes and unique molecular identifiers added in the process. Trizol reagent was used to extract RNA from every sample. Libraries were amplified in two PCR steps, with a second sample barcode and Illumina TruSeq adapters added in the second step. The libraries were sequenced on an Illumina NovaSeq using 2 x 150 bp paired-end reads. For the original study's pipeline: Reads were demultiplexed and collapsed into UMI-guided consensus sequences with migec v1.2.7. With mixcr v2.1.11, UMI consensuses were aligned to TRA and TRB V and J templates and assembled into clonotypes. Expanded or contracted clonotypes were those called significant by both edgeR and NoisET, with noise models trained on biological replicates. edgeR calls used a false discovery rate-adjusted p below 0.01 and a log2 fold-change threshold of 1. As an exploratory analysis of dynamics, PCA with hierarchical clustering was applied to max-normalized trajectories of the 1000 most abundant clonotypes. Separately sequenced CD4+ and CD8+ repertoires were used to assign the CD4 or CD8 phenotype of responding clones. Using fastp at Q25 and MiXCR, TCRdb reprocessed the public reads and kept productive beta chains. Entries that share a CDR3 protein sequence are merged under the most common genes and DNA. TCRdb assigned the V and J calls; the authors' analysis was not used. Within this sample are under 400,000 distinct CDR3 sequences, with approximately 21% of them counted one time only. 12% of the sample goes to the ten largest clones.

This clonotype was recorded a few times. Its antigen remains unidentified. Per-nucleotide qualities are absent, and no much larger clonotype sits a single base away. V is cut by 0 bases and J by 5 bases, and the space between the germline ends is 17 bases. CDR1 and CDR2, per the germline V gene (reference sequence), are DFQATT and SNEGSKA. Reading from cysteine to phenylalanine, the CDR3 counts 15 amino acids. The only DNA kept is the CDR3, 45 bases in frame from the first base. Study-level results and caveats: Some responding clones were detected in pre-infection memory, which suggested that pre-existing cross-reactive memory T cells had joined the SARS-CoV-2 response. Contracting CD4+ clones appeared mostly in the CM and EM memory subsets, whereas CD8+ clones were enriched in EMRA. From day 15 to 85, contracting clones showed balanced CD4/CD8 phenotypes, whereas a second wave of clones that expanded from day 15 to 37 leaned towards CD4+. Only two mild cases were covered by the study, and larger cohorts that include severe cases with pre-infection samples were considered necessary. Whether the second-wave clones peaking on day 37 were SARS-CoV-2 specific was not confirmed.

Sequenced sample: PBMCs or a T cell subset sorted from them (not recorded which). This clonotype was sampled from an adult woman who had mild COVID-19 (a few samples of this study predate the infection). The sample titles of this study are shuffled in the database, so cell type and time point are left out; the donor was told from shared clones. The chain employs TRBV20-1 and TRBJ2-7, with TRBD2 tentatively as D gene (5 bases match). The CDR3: CSARDRPDHGNEQYF. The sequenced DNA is TGCAGTGCTAGAGATCGTCCGGACCACGGGAACGAGCAGTACTTC.